The 2 T cell receptor beta chains listed next were all sequenced from one sample in a study of cytomegalovirus exposure and HLA in healthy donors. It was with 60 Vbeta and 13 Jbeta primers that the PCR ran. The method was immunoSEQ multiplex PCR; TCRdb's version includes in-frame clones alone and lacks a portion of them. The repertoire holds more than 80,000 clones, with 55% to 75% as singletons. Source material: PBMCs. All receptors come from a man aged 55 to 70 in good health and CMV-seronegative.

The chain has TRBV5-1 and TRBJ2-5; TRBD1 agrees at 7 bases. CDR3 length equals 15 residues. Germline loops: CDR1 SGHRS, CDR2 YFSETQ. The trim removed 4 bases at V and 1 base at J, leaving 7 bases unmatched. The CDR3 loop is CASSTLQGPQETQYF. The CDR3 nucleotides are TGCGCCAGCAGCACCTTACAGGGGCCCCAAGAGACCCAGTACTTC.

This clone has more than one count but fewer than ten. The chain's CDR3 is CASSESGDGNQPQHF. The CDR3 DNA sequence: TGTGCCAGCAGTGAATCGGGGGACGGTAATCAGCCCCAGCATTTT. This chain connects TRBV25-1 to TRBJ1-5; D possibly corresponds to TRBD1 (5 bases). The CDR3 is 15 amino acids. The germline V gene encodes CDR1 MGHDK and CDR2 SYGVNS. V dropped 1 base and J dropped 4 bases, with 11 bases sitting between them.